The T cell receptor (beta chain) under discussion was sequenced for a study of shared clonotypes between healthy human individuals. Overall study results and limits: Estimated richness was generally greater in naive than memory subsets. Despite large depth, sorted-subset datasets appeared incompletely sequenced. Exclusively blood specimens were collected; tissue repertoires likely differ.

Produced via immunoSEQ multiplex PCR; TCRdb's table is partial and in-frame only. This table holds millions of clones, around nine tenths found once. V shed 3 bases, J shed 8 bases, and the junction held 5 bases outside the gene matches. The CDR3 covers 13 residues. Germline CDR1 and CDR2: MDHEN and SYDVKM. Points on this clone: Its antigen is undetermined. This sample includes further DNA sequences coding for the same CDR3.

CD4+ cell separation produced CD45RA+ naive and CD45RA-negative memory subsets. The sample comprised naive CD4+ T cells sorted from blood. Specified subset: CD45RA+ positively selected. The chain employs TRBV28 and TRBJ1-2, with 8 bases that match TRBD1. The clonotype originates from a man younger than 30 in good health. In DNA, the CDR3 is TGTGCCAGCAGTTTCCAGGGGGCGCGGGGCTACACCTTC. Amino acid sequence: CASSFQGARGYTF.